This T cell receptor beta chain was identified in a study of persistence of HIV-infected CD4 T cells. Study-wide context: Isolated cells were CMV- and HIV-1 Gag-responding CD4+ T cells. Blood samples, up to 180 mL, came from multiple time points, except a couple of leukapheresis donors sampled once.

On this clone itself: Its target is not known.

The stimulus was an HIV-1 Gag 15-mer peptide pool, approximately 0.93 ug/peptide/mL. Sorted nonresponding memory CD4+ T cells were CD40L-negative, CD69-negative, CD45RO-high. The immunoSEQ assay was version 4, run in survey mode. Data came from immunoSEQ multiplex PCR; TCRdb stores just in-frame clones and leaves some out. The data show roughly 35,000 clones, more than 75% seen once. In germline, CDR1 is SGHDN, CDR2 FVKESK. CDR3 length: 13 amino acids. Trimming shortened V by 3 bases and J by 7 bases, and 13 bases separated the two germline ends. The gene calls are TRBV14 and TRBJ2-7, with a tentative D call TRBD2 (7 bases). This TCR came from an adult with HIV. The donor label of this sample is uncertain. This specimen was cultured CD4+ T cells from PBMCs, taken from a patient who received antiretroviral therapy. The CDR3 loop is CASSQGGPGEQYF. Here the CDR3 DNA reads TGTGCCAGCAGCCAGGGGGGGCCGGGGGAGCAGTACTTC. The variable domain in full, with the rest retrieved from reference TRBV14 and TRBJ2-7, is EAGVTQFPSHSVIEKGQTVTLRCDPISGHDNLYWYRRVMGKEIKFLLHFVKESKQDESGMPNNRFLAERTGGTYSTLKVQPAELEDSGVYFCASSQGGPGEQYFGPGTRLTVT.